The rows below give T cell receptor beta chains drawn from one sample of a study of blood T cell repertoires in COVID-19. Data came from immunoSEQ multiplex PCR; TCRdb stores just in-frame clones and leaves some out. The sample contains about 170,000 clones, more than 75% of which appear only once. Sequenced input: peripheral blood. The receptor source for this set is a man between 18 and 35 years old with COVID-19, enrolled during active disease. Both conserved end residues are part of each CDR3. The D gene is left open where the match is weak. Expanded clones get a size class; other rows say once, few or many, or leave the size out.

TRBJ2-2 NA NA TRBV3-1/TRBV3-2 CASSQSRNTGELFF TGTGCCAGCAGCCAAAGTAGGAACACCGGGGAGCTGTTTTTT
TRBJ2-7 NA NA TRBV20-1 CSATSHEQYF TGCAGTGCAACTTCCCACGAGCAGTACTTC
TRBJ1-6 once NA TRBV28 CASSPNSPLHF TGTGCCAGCAGCCCAAATTCACCCCTCCACTTT
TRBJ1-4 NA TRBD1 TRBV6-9 CASSSSRLGQGGKKLFF TGTGCCAGCAGTTCCTCTCGACTAGGACAGGGAGGGAAAAAACTGTTTTTT
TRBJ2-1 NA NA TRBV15 CATSPTRGPGEQFF TGTGCCACCAGCCCTACTAGAGGCCCGGGAGAGCAGTTCTTC
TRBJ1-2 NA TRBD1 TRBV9 CASSGGQGGDYGYTF TGTGCCAGCAGCGGGGGACAGGGCGGCGACTATGGCTACACCTTC
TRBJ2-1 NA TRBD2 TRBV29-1 CSVQGTSASSYNEQFF TGCAGCGTTCAGGGAACTAGCGCGAGCTCCTACAATGAGCAGTTCTTC
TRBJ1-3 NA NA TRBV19 CASTLWGEYYSGNTIYF TGTGCCAGTACCCTGTGGGGGGAATACTACTCTGGAAACACCATATATTTT
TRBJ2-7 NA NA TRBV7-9 CASYPQGPSYEQYF TGTGCCAGCTACCCGCAGGGCCCAAGCTACGAGCAGTACTTC
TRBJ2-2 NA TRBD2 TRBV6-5 CASSYVGGGTGELFF TGTGCCAGCAGTTACGTCGGGGGAGGGACCGGGGAGCTGTTTTTT
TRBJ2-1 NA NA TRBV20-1 CAPEQHNEQFF TGCGCTCCGGAGCAGCACAATGAGCAGTTCTTC
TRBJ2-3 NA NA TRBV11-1 CASSQLSGYTDTQYF TGTGCCAGCAGCCAACTGTCGGGTTACACAGATACGCAGTATTTT
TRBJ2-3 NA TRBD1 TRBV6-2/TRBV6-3 CASSLRTGPDTQYF TGTGCCAGCAGTCTACGGACAGGGCCAGATACGCAGTATTTT
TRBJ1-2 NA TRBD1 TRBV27 CASSKTGVGYTF TGTGCCAGCAGTAAGACAGGGGTCGGCTACACCTTC
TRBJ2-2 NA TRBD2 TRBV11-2 CASSSPGASGNTGELFF TGTGCCAGCAGCTCACCCGGGGCTAGCGGAAACACCGGGGAGCTGTTTTTT
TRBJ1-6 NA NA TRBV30 CAWAQGDRSPLHF TGTGCCTGGGCCCAGGGTGACCGATCACCCCTCCACTTT
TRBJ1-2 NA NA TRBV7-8 CASSSSGQAFYGYTF TGTGCCAGCAGCTCCTCCGGTCAGGCTTTCTATGGCTACACCTTC
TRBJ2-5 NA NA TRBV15 CATSRDGRPQETQYF TGTGCCACCAGCAGAGATGGGCGTCCCCAAGAGACCCAGTACTTC
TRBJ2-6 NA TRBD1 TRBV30 CAWDRGAGANVLTF TGTGCCTGGGACAGGGGGGCCGGGGCCAACGTCCTGACTTTC
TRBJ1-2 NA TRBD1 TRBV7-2 CASSLAGQGNYGYTF TGTGCCAGCAGCTTAGCGGGACAGGGCAACTATGGCTACACCTTC
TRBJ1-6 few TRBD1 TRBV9 CASSLGQADSPLHF TGTGCCAGCAGCCTTGGACAGGCGGATTCACCCCTCCACTTT
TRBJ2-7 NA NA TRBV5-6 CASSLAGGREQYF TGTGCCAGCAGCTTGGCAGGGGGGCGAGAGCAGTACTTC
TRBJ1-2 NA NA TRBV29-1 CSVDTGLYGYTF TGCAGCGTTGATACAGGGCTTTATGGCTACACCTTC
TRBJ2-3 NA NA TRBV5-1 CASSLADRGTDTQYF TGCGCCAGCAGCCTTGCGGATAGAGGCACAGATACGCAGTATTTT
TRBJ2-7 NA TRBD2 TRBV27 CASSPLAGVGEQYF TGTGCCAGCAGTCCTCTAGCGGGAGTAGGCGAGCAGTACTTC
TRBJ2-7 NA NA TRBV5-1 CASSSPWGDEQYF TGCGCCAGCAGCTCTCCCTGGGGCGACGAGCAGTACTTC
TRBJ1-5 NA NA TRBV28 CASSLSGDNQPQHF TGTGCCAGCAGTTTAAGCGGGGACAATCAGCCCCAGCATTTT
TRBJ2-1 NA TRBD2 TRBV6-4 CASSDSSRDGGYNEQFF TGTGCCAGCAGTGACTCTAGCAGGGACGGGGGGTACAATGAGCAGTTCTTC
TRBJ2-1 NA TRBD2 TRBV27 CASSAGTSSYNEQFF TGTGCCAGCAGTGCTGGGACTAGCTCCTACAATGAGCAGTTCTTC
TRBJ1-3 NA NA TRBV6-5 CASSYGGVGNTIYF TGTGCCAGCAGTTATGGGGGGGTGGGAAACACCATATATTTT
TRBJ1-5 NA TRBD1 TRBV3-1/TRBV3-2 CASGTDPSNQPQHF TGTGCCAGCGGGACAGACCCTAGCAATCAGCCCCAGCATTTT